Given below is one TCR beta chain in context. Its antigen is not known. CDR3 size: 16 residues. Germline lookup yields CDR1 LNHDA and CDR2 SQIVND (reference sequence). V was pared by 2 bases and J by 2 bases, with 9 bases of the junction left unmatched. This entry belongs to a study of cytomegalovirus exposure and HLA in healthy donors. Whole-study context: Samples from HLA-typed donors yielded 85 million to 95 million unique TCRs in an early data release.

Study-level points and caveats: Earlier results showed most TCR beta V segments being productive about 90% or about 30% of the time.

60 Vbeta and 13 Jbeta primers were used in PCR. Clones were read by immunoSEQ multiplex PCR, and TCRdb kept only the in-frame ones, dropping some. Of 120,000 or so clones listed, 76% are singletons. This receptor was taken from a man aged 25 to 40 in good health and CMV-seropositive. The sequenced material came from PBMCs. This chain connects TRBV19 to TRBJ2-7, with TRBD1 identical over 7 bases. CDR3 sequence: CASSILLGQGAYEQYF. The DNA for the CDR3 is TGTGCCAGTAGTATACTATTAGGGCAGGGGGCCTACGAGCAGTACTTC.